This TCR beta chain was sequenced in a study of cytomegalovirus exposure and HLA in healthy donors. The PCR contained 60 Vbeta and 13 Jbeta primers. Using immunoSEQ multiplex PCR, the repertoire was profiled, and TCRdb retains in-frame clones only, with some absent. The sample lists under 200,000 clones, around 74% seen once, with about 1.3% in the top ten. Trimming cost V 4 bases and J 4 bases; bases outside gene matches: 7. The CDR3 is 14 residues long. CDR1 is SGHRS and CDR2 is YFSETQ in the germline V gene. This TCR came from a woman younger than 45 in good health and CMV-seronegative. The chain combines TRBV5-1 with TRBJ1-2; TRBD1 matches 7 bases. The sample consisted of PBMCs. CDR3 DNA: TGCGCCAGCAGCAGTAGACAGGGAGGCTATGGCTACACCTTC. Its translation is CASSSRQGGYGYTF.